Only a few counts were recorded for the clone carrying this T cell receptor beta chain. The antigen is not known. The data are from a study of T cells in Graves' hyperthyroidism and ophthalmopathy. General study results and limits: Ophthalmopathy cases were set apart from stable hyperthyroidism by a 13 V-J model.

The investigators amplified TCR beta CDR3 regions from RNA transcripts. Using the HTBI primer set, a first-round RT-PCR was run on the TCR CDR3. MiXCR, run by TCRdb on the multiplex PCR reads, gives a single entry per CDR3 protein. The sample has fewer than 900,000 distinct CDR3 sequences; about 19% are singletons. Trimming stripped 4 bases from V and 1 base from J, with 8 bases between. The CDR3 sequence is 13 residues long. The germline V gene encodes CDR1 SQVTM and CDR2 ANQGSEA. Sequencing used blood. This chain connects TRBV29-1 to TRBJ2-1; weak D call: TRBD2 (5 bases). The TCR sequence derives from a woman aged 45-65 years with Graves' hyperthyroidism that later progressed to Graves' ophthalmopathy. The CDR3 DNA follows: TGCAGCGTTGGAGCGGCGTCCTACAATGAGCAGTTCTTC. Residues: CSVGAASYNEQFF.